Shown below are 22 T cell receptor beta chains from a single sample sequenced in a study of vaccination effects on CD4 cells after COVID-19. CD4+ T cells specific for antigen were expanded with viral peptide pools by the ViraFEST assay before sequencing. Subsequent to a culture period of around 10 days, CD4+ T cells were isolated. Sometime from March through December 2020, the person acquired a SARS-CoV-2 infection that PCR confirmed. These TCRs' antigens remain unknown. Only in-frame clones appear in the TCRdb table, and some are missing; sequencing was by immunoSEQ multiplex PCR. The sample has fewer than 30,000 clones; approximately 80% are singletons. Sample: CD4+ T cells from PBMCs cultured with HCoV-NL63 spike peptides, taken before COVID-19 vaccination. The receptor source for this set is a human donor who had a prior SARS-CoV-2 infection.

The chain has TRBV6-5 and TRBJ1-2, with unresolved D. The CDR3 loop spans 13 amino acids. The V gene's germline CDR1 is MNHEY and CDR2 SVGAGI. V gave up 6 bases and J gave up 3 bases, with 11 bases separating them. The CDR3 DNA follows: TGTGCCAGCAGCCTAAGGGAGGACTATGGCTACACCTTC. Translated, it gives CASSLREDYGYTF.

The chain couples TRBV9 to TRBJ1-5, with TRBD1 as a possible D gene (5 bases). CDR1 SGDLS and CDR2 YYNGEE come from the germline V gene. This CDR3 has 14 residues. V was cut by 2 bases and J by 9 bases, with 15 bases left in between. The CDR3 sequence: CASSVSSGPSPQHF. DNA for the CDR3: TGTGCCAGCAGCGTCTCCTCAGGGCCATCGCCCCAGCATTTT. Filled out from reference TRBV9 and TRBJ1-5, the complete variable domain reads DSGVTQTPKHLITATGQRVTLRCSPRSGDLSVYWYQQSLDQGLQFLIQYYNGEERAKGNILERFSAQQFPDLHSELNLSSLELGDSALYFCASSVSSGPSPQHFGDGTRLSIL.

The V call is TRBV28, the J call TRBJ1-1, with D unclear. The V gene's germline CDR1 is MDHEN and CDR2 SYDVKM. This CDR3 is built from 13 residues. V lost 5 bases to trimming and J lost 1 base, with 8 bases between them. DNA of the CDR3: TGTGCCAGCAGTCATTATGGGAACACTGAAGCTTTCTTT. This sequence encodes CASSHYGNTEAFF.

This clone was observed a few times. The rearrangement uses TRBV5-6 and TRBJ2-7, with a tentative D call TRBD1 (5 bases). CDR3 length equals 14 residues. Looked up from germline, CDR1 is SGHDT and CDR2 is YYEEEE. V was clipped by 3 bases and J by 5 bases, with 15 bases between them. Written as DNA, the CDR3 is TGTGCCAGCAGCTCCAAAGACAGCGTCGACGAGCAGTACTTC. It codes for CASSSKDSVDEQYF.

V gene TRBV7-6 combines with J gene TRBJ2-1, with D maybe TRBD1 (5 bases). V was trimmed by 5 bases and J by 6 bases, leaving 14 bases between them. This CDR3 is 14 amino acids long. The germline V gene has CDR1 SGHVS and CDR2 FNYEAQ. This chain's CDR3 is CASSQNRLGNEQFF. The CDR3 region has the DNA TGTGCCAGCAGCCAAAACAGGTTGGGCAATGAGCAGTTCTTC.

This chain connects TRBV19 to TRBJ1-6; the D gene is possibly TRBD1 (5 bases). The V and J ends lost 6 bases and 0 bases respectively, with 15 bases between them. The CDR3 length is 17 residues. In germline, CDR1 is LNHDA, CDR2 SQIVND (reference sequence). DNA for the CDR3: TGTGCCAGTAGCCCTGGACATGGGAGCTCCTATAATTCACCCCTCCACTTT. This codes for CASSPGHGSSYNSPLHF.

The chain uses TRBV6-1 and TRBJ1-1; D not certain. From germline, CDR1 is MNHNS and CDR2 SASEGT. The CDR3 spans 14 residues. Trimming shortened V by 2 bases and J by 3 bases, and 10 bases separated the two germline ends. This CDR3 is CASSEIRSDTEAFF. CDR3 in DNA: TGTGCCAGCAGTGAAATCCGGTCGGACACTGAAGCTTTCTTT.

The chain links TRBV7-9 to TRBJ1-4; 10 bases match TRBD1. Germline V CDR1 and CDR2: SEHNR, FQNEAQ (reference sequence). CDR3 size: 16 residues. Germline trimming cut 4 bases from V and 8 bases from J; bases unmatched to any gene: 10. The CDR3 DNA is TGTGCCAGCAGCTGGGACCCCCCGGGACAGGGGGAAAAACTGTTTTTT. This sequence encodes CASSWDPPGQGEKLFF.

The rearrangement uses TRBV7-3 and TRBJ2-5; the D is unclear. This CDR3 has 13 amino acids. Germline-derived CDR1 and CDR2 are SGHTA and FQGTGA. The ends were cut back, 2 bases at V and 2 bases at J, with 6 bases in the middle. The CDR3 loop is CASSLATQETQYF. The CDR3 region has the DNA TGTGCCAGCAGCTTAGCTACGCAAGAGACCCAGTACTTC.

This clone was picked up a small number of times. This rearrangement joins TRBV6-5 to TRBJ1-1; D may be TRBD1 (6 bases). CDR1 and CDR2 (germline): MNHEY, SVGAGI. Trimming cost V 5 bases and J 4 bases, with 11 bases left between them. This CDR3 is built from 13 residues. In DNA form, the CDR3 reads TGTGCCAGCAGTACAGGGCCTGTCACTGAAGCTTTCTTT. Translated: CASSTGPVTEAFF.

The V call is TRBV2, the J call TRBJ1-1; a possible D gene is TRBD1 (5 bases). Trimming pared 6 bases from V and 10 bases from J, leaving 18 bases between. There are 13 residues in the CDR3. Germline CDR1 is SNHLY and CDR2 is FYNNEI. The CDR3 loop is CASRPPGMRGAFF. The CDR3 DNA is TGTGCCAGCAGGCCCCCAGGGATGAGGGGAGCTTTCTTT.

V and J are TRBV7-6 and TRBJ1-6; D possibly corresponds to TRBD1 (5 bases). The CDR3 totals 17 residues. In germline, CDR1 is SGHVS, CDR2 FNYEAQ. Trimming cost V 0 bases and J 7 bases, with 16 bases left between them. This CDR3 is CASSLAPLYGGNSPLHF. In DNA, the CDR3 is TGTGCCAGCAGCTTAGCCCCTCTATACGGGGGGAATTCACCCCTCCACTTT.

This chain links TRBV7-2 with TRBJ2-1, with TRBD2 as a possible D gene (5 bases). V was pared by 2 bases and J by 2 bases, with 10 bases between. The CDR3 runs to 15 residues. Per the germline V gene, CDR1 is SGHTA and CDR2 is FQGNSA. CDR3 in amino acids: CASSLLAGTYNEQFF. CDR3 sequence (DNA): TGTGCCAGCAGCTTACTAGCTGGTACCTACAATGAGCAGTTCTTC.

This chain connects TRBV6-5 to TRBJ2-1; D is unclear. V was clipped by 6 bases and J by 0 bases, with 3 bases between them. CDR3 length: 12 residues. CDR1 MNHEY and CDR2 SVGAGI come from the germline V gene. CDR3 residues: CASRDSYNEQFF. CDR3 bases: TGTGCCAGCAGGGACTCCTACAATGAGCAGTTCTTC.

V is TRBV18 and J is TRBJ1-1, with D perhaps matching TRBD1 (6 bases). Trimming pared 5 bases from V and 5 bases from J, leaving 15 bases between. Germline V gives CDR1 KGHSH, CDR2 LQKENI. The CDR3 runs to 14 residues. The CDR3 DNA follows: TGTGCCAGCTCATTGGGGGGGGCTCGGACTGAAGCTTTCTTT. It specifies CASSLGGARTEAFF.

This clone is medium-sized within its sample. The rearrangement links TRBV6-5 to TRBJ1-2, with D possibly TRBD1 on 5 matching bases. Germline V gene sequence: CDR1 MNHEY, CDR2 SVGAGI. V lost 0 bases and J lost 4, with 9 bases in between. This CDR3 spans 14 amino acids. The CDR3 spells CASSYSRGPYGYTF. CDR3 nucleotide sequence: TGTGCCAGCAGTTACTCGCGGGGCCCCTATGGCTACACCTTC.

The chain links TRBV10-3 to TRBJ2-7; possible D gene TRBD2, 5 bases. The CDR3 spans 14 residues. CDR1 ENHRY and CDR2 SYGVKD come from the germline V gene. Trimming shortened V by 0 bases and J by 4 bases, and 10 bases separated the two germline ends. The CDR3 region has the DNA TGTGCCATCAGTGAGTCGAGGGAGAATTACGAGCAGTACTTC. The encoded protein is CAISESRENYEQYF.

The CDR3 bases are TGTGCCAGCGGGTTCGGAGGACAGGGTAGACCTGAAGCTTTCTTT. This translates into CASGFGGQGRPEAFF. V gene TRBV2 combines with J gene TRBJ1-1; 8 nucleotides match TRBD1. This CDR3 has 15 amino acids. The V segment lost 8 bases and the J segment 6 bases; nucleotides outside the gene matches: 14. The germline CDR1 and CDR2 sequences are SNHLY and FYNNEI.

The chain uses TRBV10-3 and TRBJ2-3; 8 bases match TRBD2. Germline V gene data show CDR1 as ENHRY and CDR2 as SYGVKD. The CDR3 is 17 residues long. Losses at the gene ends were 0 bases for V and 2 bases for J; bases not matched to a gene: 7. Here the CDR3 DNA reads TGTGCCATCAGTGAGTCGTTAGTTAGCGGGAACACAGATACGCAGTATTTT. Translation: CAISESLVSGNTDTQYF.

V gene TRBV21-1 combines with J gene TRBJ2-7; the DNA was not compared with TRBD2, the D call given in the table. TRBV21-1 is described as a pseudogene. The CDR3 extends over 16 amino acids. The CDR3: CASSKSRGIKTYEQYF. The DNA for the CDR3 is TGTGCCAGCAGCAAATCGAGAGGGATCAAGACCTACGAGCAGTACTTC.

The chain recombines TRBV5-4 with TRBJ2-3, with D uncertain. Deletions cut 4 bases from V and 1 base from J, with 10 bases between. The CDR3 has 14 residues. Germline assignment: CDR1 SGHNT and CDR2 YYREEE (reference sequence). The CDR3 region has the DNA TGTGCCAGCAGCGATAGAGCTGGCACAGATACGCAGTATTTT. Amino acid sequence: CASSDRAGTDTQYF.

The CDR3 nucleotides are TGTGCCAGCGTGCCGGGACTAGCTCTGGAGACCCAGTACTTC. Its translation: CASVPGLALETQYF. The V call is TRBV7-9, the J call TRBJ2-5, with TRBD2 matching 9 bases. In germline, CDR1 is SEHNR, CDR2 FQNEAQ (reference sequence). V trimming: 8 bases; J trimming: 5 bases; junction bases outside the gene matches: 9. The CDR3 is 14 amino acids.